The entry below gives a single T cell receptor (beta chain) sequence along with its context. Its antigen is undetermined. The sample is drawn from a study of shared clonotypes between healthy human individuals. Study-wide results and caveats: In having few donors, the study represented limited genetic and exposure-history diversity. Naive subsets generally had larger estimated richness than memory subsets.

Germline V gene lookup returns CDR1 MDHEN and CDR2 SYDVKM. J gave up 5 bases and V 7 bases, and 13 bases lay outside the gene matches. CDR3 length equals 15 residues. Sequenced by immunoSEQ multiplex PCR; TCRdb stores in-frame clones only, minus some. The sample has some 2.4 million clones, approximately 94% seen once. The sample comprised naive CD4+ T cells from PBMCs. The subset was: CD45RA+ positively selected. This sequence joins TRBV28 and TRBJ1-2, with 7 bases aligning to TRBD1. The sequence was obtained from a man aged 18-30 years in good health. Some clones in this sample may be carry-over from other donors' samples. DNA for the CDR3: TGTGCCAGCACCTCACAGGGGAGAATCGCGTATGGCTACACCTTC. It encodes CASTSQGRIAYGYTF.